These 19 T cell receptor beta chains were all obtained from the same sample, sequenced in a study of blood T cell repertoires in COVID-19. Clones were sequenced by immunoSEQ multiplex PCR, and TCRdb holds only the in-frame ones, with some missing. The data contain about 150,000 clones, roughly nine tenths of them singletons. Source material: peripheral blood. These receptors were collected from a man aged 50 to 60 with acute or convalescent COVID-19.

This clone was counted between two and nine times. The gene calls are TRBV21-1 and TRBJ1-2; the D call of TRBD1 is as the table states it, not checked on the DNA. TRBV21-1 is given as a pseudogene. This CDR3 comprises 16 residues. The CDR3 DNA follows: TGTGCCAGCAGCAAAAACCAGGGCCGAGGTAACTATGGCTACACCTTC. Its translation: CASSKNQGRGNYGYTF.

The J gene is TRBJ2-7, the V gene TRBV9; 11 bases align to TRBD1. There are 17 residues in the CDR3. With V trimmed by 0 bases and J by 3 bases, 8 bases remained unmatched. Germline lookup yields CDR1 SGDLS and CDR2 YYNGEE. Here the CDR3 DNA reads TGTGCCAGCAGCGTAGGCCCGGACAGGGGGCTTTTCTACGAGCAGTACTTC. It translates to CASSVGPDRGLFYEQYF.

The V call is TRBV4-1, the J call TRBJ2-1; 8 nucleotides agree with TRBD1. Germline-derived CDR1 and CDR2 are MGHRA and YSYEKL. The V segment lost 4 bases and the J segment 3 bases; nucleotides outside the gene matches: 23. The CDR3 spans 21 residues. The CDR3: CASSRSSAGTGIVAFYNEQFF. The CDR3 coding sequence is TGCGCCAGCAGCCGAAGTTCTGCCGGGACAGGAATCGTAGCCTTCTACAATGAGCAGTTCTTC.

The chain recombines TRBV4-1 with TRBJ2-4; 12 bases agree with TRBD2. V was pared by 4 bases and J by 3 bases, with 10 bases of the junction left unmatched. Germline V gene sequence: CDR1 MGHRA, CDR2 YSYEKL. The CDR3 is made up of 18 amino acids. The CDR3 DNA sequence: TGCGCCAGCAGCCCCGGGCTAGCGGGAGGGCGGGGCAAAAACATTCAGTACTTC. Translating gives CASSPGLAGGRGKNIQYF.

This sequence joins TRBV27 and TRBJ2-1; 8 bases agree with TRBD1. Germline V gene lookup returns CDR1 MNHEY and CDR2 SMNVEV (reference sequence). The CDR3 loop spans 16 amino acids. V gave up 5 bases and J gave up 5 bases; unmatched junction bases: 11. The CDR3 loop is CASSPRTGPNHNEQFF. The CDR3 DNA sequence: TGTGCCAGCAGTCCCAGGACAGGGCCGAACCACAATGAGCAGTTCTTC.

The CDR3 reads CASSGNRQGPTNTGELFF. The CDR3 DNA follows: TGTGCCAGCAGCGGAAACCGACAGGGGCCCACGAACACCGGGGAGCTGTTTTTT. This chain uses TRBV9 with TRBJ2-2, with TRBD1 matching over 8 bases. The CDR3 runs 18 residues. With 3 bases clipped from V and 0 bases from J, the junction kept 10 bases outside the gene matches. Germline CDR1 is SGDLS and CDR2 is YYNGEE.

The CDR3 spells CASTSGSGADTQYF. The CDR3 nucleotides are TGTGCCAGCACTAGCGGGAGCGGGGCAGATACGCAGTATTTT. The chain joins TRBV2 to TRBJ2-3; 10 nucleotides match TRBD2. This CDR3 comprises 14 residues. Per germline, CDR1 SNHLY and CDR2 FYNNEI. The ends lost 7 bases at V and 4 bases at J; junction bases unmatched: 5.

The chain links TRBV21-1 to TRBJ2-5; the table assigns TRBD1, which was not confirmed against the DNA. TRBV21-1 is classified as a pseudogene. The CDR3 spans 16 residues. CDR3 coding DNA: TGTGCCAGCAGCAAGTGGCCTGGACAGGGGGTAAAGACCCAGTACTTC. Amino acid sequence: CASSKWPGQGVKTQYF.

The chain recombines TRBV3-1 (or the pseudogene TRBV3-2) with TRBJ1-2, with TRBD1 matching over 8 bases. Losses at the gene ends were 0 bases for V and 7 bases for J; bases not matched to a gene: 4. The germline gives CDR1 LGHDT, CDR2 YNNKEL (reference sequence). This CDR3 has 14 amino acids. The CDR3 DNA is TGTGCCAGCAGCCAAGATCACAGGGGGGCTGGCTACACCTTC. Its protein product is CASSQDHRGAGYTF.

The rearrangement links TRBV9 to TRBJ2-1, with unresolved D. The length of the CDR3 is 13 residues. Germline V gene sequence: CDR1 SGDLS, CDR2 YYNGEE. Between the trimmed V and J ends, which lost 2 bases and 7 bases, there was a span of 10 bases. In nucleotides, the CDR3 is TGTGCCAGCAGCGTGGGCAGTGCAAATGAGCAGTTCTTC. Translation gives CASSVGSANEQFF.

This clone occurred a few times. The chain uses TRBV7-2 and TRBJ1-6; D is possibly TRBD1 (5 bases). V lost 2 bases, J lost 5 bases, and 10 bases lay in between. Germline values: CDR1 SGHTA, CDR2 FQGNSA. The CDR3 totals 15 residues. Here the CDR3 DNA reads TGTGCCAGCAGCTTAAGTACAGGCAATAATTCACCCCTCCACTTT. Translated: CASSLSTGNNSPLHF.

The chain links TRBV30 to TRBJ1-3; D uncertain. The germline V gene has CDR1 GTSNPN and CDR2 SVGIG (reference sequence). The CDR3 sequence is 12 residues long. The ends were cut back, 8 bases at V and 1 base at J, with 9 bases in the middle. In DNA, the CDR3 is TGTGCCACCCACACATCTGGAAACACCATATATTTT. It specifies CATHTSGNTIYF.

The gene calls are TRBV2 and TRBJ1-2; 7 nucleotides align to TRBD1. The germline V gene encodes CDR1 SNHLY and CDR2 FYNNEI. The CDR3 is 12 amino acids. J lost 1 base, V lost 11 bases, and 4 bases had no gene match. The DNA for the CDR3 is TGTGCCGGAGGGACAGATAACTATGGCTACACCTTC. Translating it yields CAGGTDNYGYTF.

This chain connects TRBV9 to TRBJ2-1; 7 bases fit TRBD2. CDR1 and CDR2 from the germline V gene are SGDLS and YYNGEE. V was pared by 3 bases and J by 8 bases, with 14 bases of the junction left unmatched. The CDR3 has 16 amino acids. CDR3 residues: CASSASGGRAWDEQFF. The CDR3 DNA sequence: TGTGCCAGCAGCGCTAGCGGTGGGAGGGCCTGGGATGAGCAGTTCTTC.

The CDR3 region has the DNA TGCGCCAGCAGCCTTTCCAACTTCCTAGCGCCTAGCACAGATACGCAGTATTTT. It specifies CASSLSNFLAPSTDTQYF. The chain links TRBV4-3 to TRBJ2-3; D is perhaps TRBD2 (6 bases). The CDR3 extends over 18 amino acids. CDR1 and CDR2 from the germline V gene are LGHNA and YSLEER. V lost 4 bases to trimming and J lost 0 bases, with 20 bases between them.

This rearrangement joins TRBV7-3 to TRBJ2-3; 7 bases line up with TRBD2. The V segment lost 2 bases and the J segment 3 bases; nucleotides outside the gene matches: 5. Germline CDR1 reads SGHTA; CDR2 reads FQGTGA. The CDR3 loop spans 15 amino acids. The CDR3 region is CASSLLPGGTDTQYF. CDR3 coding DNA: TGTGCCAGCAGCTTACTACCGGGGGGAACAGATACGCAGTATTTT.

A single count supports this clone. The rearrangement uses TRBV28 and TRBJ1-2, with a possible D match to TRBD1 (6 bases). V lost 6 bases, J lost 2 bases, and 10 bases lay in between. The CDR3 is made up of 13 amino acids. Germline V gene sequence: CDR1 MDHEN, CDR2 SYDVKM. As DNA, the CDR3 is TGTGCCAGCAGGCCTACAGGGAACTATGGCTACACCTTC. Residues: CASRPTGNYGYTF.

In this sample, this clone turned up once. The chain links TRBV29-1 to TRBJ2-2; the D gene is possibly TRBD1 (5 bases). CDR1 SQVTM and CDR2 ANQGSEA come from the germline V gene. This CDR3 has 11 amino acids. Between the trimmed V and J ends, which lost 6 bases and 5 bases, there was a span of 7 bases. Here the CDR3 reads CSVAGTGELFF. The CDR3 DNA sequence: TGCAGCGTCGCAGGGACCGGGGAGCTGTTTTTT.

The chain couples TRBV9 to TRBJ2-2, with a possible D match to TRBD2 (6 bases). Trimming took off 3 bases at V and 8 bases at J, with 8 bases between the two ends. The CDR3 extends over 12 amino acids. CDR1 SGDLS and CDR2 YYNGEE come from the germline V gene. The CDR3 sequence is CASSGDWGELFF. CDR3 bases: TGTGCCAGCAGCGGGGACTGGGGGGAGCTGTTTTTT.